What follows are 9 T cell receptor beta chains derived from one specimen sequenced in a study of blood T cell repertoires in COVID-19. Repertoires were generated with immunoSEQ multiplex PCR, while TCRdb's copy carries only in-frame clones and drops some. The data hold about 250,000 clones, with around 84% observed a single time. The sample taken for sequencing was PBMCs or T cells enriched from blood (not recorded which). The source is a man in his forties who had recovered from COVID-19.

V and J are TRBV28 and TRBJ2-7, with 11 bases that match TRBD2. J gave up 4 bases and V 2 bases, and 7 bases lay outside the gene matches. Germline loops: CDR1 MDHEN, CDR2 SYDVKM. The CDR3 sequence is 16 residues long. This chain's CDR3 is CASSLPRTSGLYEQYF. CDR3 DNA: TGTGCCAGCAGTTTACCTCGGACTAGCGGGCTTTACGAGCAGTACTTC.

This rearrangement joins TRBV12-5 to TRBJ1-1, with 9 nucleotides matching TRBD1. Germline CDR1 LGHNT, CDR2 FRNRAP. The trim removed 5 bases at V and 7 bases at J, leaving 5 bases unmatched. This CDR3 comprises 13 residues. CDR3 region: CASGARTGVEAFF. The CDR3, as DNA: TGTGCTAGTGGTGCGCGGACAGGGGTTGAAGCTTTCTTT.

The chain has TRBV20-1 and TRBJ2-1; D is possibly TRBD2 (5 bases). Germline V gene data show CDR1 as DFQATT and CDR2 as SNEGSKA (reference sequence). V dropped 3 bases and J dropped 2 bases, with 26 bases sitting between them. The CDR3 sequence is 19 residues long. The CDR3 region has the DNA TGCAGTGCTAGTGGGCCGGGAACCTTCGGACGAAGCGCCTACAATGAGCAGTTCTTC. Its translation is CSASGPGTFGRSAYNEQFF.

CDR3 amino acids: CASSGRDRDSPLHF. CDR3 bases: TGTGCCAGCAGCGGCCGGGACAGGGATTCACCCCTCCACTTT. The chain uses TRBV9 and TRBJ1-6; 9 nucleotides align to TRBD1. The germline CDR1 and CDR2 sequences are SGDLS and YYNGEE. The CDR3 covers 14 residues. The V and J ends lost 3 bases and 8 bases, in that order; junction bases with no gene match: 3.

The rearrangement links TRBV3-1 (or the pseudogene TRBV3-2) to TRBJ2-2; D may be TRBD1 (5 bases). The CDR3 has 14 amino acids. V was pared by 6 bases and J by 6 bases, with 14 bases between. Looked up from germline, CDR1 is LGHDT and CDR2 is YNNKEL (reference sequence). This CDR3 reads CASSIAGPPGELFF. CDR3 bases: TGTGCCAGCAGTATAGCAGGGCCCCCCGGGGAGCTGTTTTTT.

The chain uses TRBV30 and TRBJ1-1; D might be TRBD1 (5 bases). Trimming cost V 0 bases and J 6 bases, with 8 bases left between them. The CDR3 extends over 12 amino acids. Germline lookup yields CDR1 GTSNPN and CDR2 SVGIG (reference sequence). Here the CDR3 reads CAWSVGEAEAFF. In nucleotides, the CDR3 is TGTGCCTGGAGTGTAGGGGAGGCTGAAGCTTTCTTT.

The chain has TRBV30 and TRBJ1-2; tentative D call: TRBD1 (6 bases). There are 14 residues in the CDR3. The germline gives CDR1 GTSNPN, CDR2 SVGIG (reference sequence). The V gene lost 3 bases and the J gene lost 8 bases, with 19 bases spanning the gap. The CDR3 bases are TGTGCCTGGAGGTTTGGGGGGGGCCTTAGGGGCTACACCTTC. It translates to CAWRFGGGLRGYTF.

The rearrangement links TRBV7-9 to TRBJ2-7; D unclear. The V and J ends lost 1 base and 3 bases respectively, with 19 bases between them. This CDR3 is 17 amino acids long. Germline values: CDR1 SEHNR, CDR2 FQNEAQ (reference sequence). Here the CDR3 reads CASSLGSGGSVIYEQYF. CDR3 DNA sequence: TGTGCCAGCAGCTTAGGGTCCGGTGGTTCCGTGATCTACGAGCAGTACTTC.

V is TRBV7-6 and J is TRBJ1-1, with D hard to call. In germline, CDR1 is SGHVS, CDR2 FNYEAQ. This CDR3 is 14 amino acids long. Between the trimmed V and J ends, which lost 2 bases and 3 bases, there was a span of 10 bases. In nucleotides, the CDR3 is TGTGCCAGCAGCTTAAGAGGAATAGACACTGAAGCTTTCTTT. Amino acid sequence: CASSLRGIDTEAFF.